The clone carrying this T cell receptor beta chain was picked up many times. Its target is unknown. When ophthalmopathy did not progress within 18 months, Graves' hyperthyroidism was considered stable. In patients aged 18 to 65, hyperthyroidism was newly diagnosed, with duration under 2 months. The sample belongs to a study of T cells in Graves' hyperthyroidism and ophthalmopathy. Study-wide results and limits: Median prediction lead before ophthalmopathy onset was 6.5 to 7 months with the model.

Germline V gene lookup returns CDR1 SGHAT and CDR2 FQNNGV. V lost 1 base and J lost 6; bases outside the gene matches: 5. This CDR3 is built from 15 residues. The investigators amplified TCR beta CDR3 regions from RNA transcripts. A first-round RT-PCR of the TCR CDR3 used the HTBI primer set. TCRdb processed the multiplex PCR reads anew with MiXCR; each CDR3 protein has one entry. The data contain a few hundred thousand distinct CDR3 sequences, 15% to 18% of them singletons. The source material was blood. This sequence originates from a woman aged 25 to 39 with Graves' hyperthyroidism. The V call is TRBV11-2, the J call TRBJ2-1; 8 bases line up with TRBD2. Here the CDR3 reads CASSLAGGYPNEQFF. For the CDR3, the DNA is TGTGCCAGCAGCTTAGCGGGAGGGTATCCCAATGAGCAGTTCTTC.